This TCR beta chain is drawn from a study of a mutant IDH1 vaccine in newly diagnosed glioma. Overall study: Patients got their first vaccination 4-6 weeks after radiotherapy alone, or with temozolomide cycles. Previous treatment comprised radiotherapy, temozolomide, or both, mostly both.

Sample time point: week 5, during vaccination. Vaccination comprised doses that each held 300 ug of mutant IDH1 20-mer peptide, plus topical imiquimod. Astrocytomas that were new, WHO grade 3 or 4, IDH1-mutant and ATRX-lost were present in the donors. Trimming at V came to 5 bases and at J to 2 bases, leaving 6 bases not matched to a gene. Germline V gives CDR1 KGHSH, CDR2 LQKENI. CDR3 length: 15 amino acids. As regards this clone: The antigen is unknown.

Here immunoSEQ multiplex PCR was the method, and the copy in TCRdb shows in-frame clones only, minus some. Counted here are around 56,000 clones, around 80% occurring once; the ten biggest clones make up about 3.7%. The chain has TRBV18 and TRBJ2-5; 9 nucleotides align to TRBD2. The sequencing here drew on PBMCs, taken from a glioma patient whose treatment included an IDH1 peptide vaccine. This clonotype was sampled from a man aged 30 to 39 with glioma. The CDR3, as DNA: TGTGCCAGCTCAGGGGCTAGCGGGGAGCAAGAGACCCAGTACTTC. Its protein is CASSGASGEQETQYF.